This TCR beta chain was retrieved from a study of blood T cell repertoires in COVID-19. TCRdb keeps only in-frame clones here, not all; method: immunoSEQ multiplex PCR. The sample consists of about 49,000 clones, under 85% of them appearing once. This clone appeared a single time. The CDR3 has 15 residues. The junction had 9 bases not matched to a gene; V was cut back by 2 bases and J by 7 bases. From germline, CDR1 is LGHDT and CDR2 YNNKEL (reference sequence). This chain links TRBV3-1 (or the pseudogene TRBV3-2) with TRBJ1-2; 8 positions match TRBD1. The sequence was collected from a human donor in a cohort sampled during active COVID-19. Sequences were obtained from peripheral blood. The CDR3 is CASSQITGTGSGYTF. The CDR3, as DNA: TGTGCCAGCAGCCAAATAACCGGGACAGGCAGTGGCTACACCTTC.